This T cell receptor beta chain comes out of a study of spatial heterogeneity in lung cancer. Points from the study as a whole: Counts that tracked tumor mutation counts were those of expanded intratumoral alpha and beta TCRs.

Documented time point: sample taken at primary tumor resection. Every TCR cDNA molecule carried a tag that served as a unique molecular identifier. One entry per CDR3 protein, called by TCRdb with MiXCR from the 5' RACE reads. The data show about 22,000 distinct CDR3 sequences, 8.8% seen once. Germline CDR1 and CDR2: MGHDK and SYGVNS. This CDR3 has 14 amino acids. Trimming left V 2 bases short and J 6 bases short, with 13 bases between. This clonotype was detected ten times or more. Its antigen is undetermined. The sample was lung tumor tissue, taken at surgery. This TCR came from a male donor with early-stage non-small cell lung cancer. This chain uses TRBV25-1 with TRBJ1-1; D call uncertain. In nucleotides, the CDR3 is TGTGCCAGCAGTGAACCGGACGGTTTCGCTGAAGCTTTCTTT. This encodes CASSEPDGFAEAFF.